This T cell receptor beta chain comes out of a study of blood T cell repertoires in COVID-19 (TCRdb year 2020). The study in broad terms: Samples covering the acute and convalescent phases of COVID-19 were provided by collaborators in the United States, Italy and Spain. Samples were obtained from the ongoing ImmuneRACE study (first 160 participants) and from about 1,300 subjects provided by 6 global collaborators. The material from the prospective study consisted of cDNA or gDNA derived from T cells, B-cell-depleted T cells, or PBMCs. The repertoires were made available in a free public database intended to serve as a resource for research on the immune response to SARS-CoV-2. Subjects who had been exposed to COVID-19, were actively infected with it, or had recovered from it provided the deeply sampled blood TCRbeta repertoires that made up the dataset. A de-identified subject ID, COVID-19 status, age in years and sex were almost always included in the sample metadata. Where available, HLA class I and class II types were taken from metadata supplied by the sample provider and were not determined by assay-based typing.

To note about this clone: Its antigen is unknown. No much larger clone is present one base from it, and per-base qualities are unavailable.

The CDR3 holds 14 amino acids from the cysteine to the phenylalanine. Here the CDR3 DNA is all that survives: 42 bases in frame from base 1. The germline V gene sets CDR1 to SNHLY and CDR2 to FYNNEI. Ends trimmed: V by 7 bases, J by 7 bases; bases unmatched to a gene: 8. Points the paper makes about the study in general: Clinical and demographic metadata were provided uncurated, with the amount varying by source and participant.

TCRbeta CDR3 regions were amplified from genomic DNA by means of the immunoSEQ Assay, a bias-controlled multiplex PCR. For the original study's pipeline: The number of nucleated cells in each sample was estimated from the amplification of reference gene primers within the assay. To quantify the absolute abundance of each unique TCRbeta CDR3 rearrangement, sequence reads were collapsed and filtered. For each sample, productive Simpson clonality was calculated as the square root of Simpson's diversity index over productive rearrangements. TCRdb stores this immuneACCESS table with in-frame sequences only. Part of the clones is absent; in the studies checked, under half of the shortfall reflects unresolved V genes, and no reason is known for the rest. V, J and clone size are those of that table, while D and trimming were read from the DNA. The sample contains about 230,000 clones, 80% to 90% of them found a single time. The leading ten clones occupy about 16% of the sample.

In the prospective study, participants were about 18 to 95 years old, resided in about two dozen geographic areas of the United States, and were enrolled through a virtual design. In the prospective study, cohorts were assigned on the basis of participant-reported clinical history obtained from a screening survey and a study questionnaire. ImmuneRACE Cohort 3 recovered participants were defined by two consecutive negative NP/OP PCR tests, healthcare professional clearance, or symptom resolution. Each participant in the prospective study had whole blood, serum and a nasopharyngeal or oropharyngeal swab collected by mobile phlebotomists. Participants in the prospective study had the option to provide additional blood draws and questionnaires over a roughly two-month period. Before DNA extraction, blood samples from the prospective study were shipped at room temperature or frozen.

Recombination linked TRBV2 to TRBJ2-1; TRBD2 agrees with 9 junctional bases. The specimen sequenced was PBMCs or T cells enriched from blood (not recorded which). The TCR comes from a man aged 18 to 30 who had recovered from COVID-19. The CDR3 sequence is CASKSGRSRNEQFF. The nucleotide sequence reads TGTGCCAGCAAGAGCGGGAGGTCAAGGAATGAGCAGTTCTTC.